This T cell receptor (beta chain) was sequenced during a study of T cell repertoires in cytomegalovirus infection. This clonotype was seen only a few times. What it recognizes is unknown. Study-level points and caveats: HLA-C-restricted CMV-specific TCR beta clonotypes were dominant in the ex vivo response.

MiXCR, applied by TCRdb to the reads, yields one record per CDR3 protein. The table shows a few hundred thousand distinct CDR3 sequences, with approximately 40% occurring only once. This CDR3 region has 16 residues. Trimming removed 0 bases at V and 3 bases at J, with 11 bases between. In germline, CDR1 is SGHVS, CDR2 FQNEAQ. The sample in question was cultured PBMCs, obtained from culture after CMV antigen stimulation. The gene calls are TRBV7-8 and TRBJ2-2, with D tentatively TRBD1 (5 bases). This sequence was found in a human donor in good health (CMV status not recorded). Some clones in this sample may be carry-over from other donors' samples. Here the CDR3 DNA reads TGTGCCAGCAGCTTAGCGGGGAAAGGGGACACCGGGGAGCTGTTTTTT. Translating it yields CASSLAGKGDTGELFF.